This TCR beta chain was sequenced for a study of T-cell memory formation after mild COVID-19. Study-level findings and limits: Among clones peaking at day 37 in the second wave, SARS-CoV-2 specificity remained unconfirmed.

This clonotype was seen a few times. Antigen: not known. 5'RACE primed from the constant segment yielded TCR alpha and TCR beta cDNA libraries bearing sample barcodes and UMIs. In TCRdb, the 5' RACE reads were re-called with MiXCR into one record per CDR3 protein. The data show around 200,000 distinct CDR3 sequences, around 20% seen once. The CDR3 extends over 11 amino acids. Trimming took off 4 bases at V and 7 bases at J, with 4 bases between the two ends. CDR1 is SGHTA and CDR2 is FQGTGA in the germline V gene. This TCR was recovered from a man between 18 and 35 years old who had mild COVID-19 (a few samples of this study predate the infection). Cell type and time point are not known. This sequence joins TRBV7-3 and TRBJ2-2; no clear D. The sequenced sample consisted of PBMCs or a T cell subset sorted from them (not recorded which). The CDR3 protein is CASSSDGELFF. The CDR3 DNA is TGTGCCAGCAGCTCGGACGGGGAGCTGTTTTTT.